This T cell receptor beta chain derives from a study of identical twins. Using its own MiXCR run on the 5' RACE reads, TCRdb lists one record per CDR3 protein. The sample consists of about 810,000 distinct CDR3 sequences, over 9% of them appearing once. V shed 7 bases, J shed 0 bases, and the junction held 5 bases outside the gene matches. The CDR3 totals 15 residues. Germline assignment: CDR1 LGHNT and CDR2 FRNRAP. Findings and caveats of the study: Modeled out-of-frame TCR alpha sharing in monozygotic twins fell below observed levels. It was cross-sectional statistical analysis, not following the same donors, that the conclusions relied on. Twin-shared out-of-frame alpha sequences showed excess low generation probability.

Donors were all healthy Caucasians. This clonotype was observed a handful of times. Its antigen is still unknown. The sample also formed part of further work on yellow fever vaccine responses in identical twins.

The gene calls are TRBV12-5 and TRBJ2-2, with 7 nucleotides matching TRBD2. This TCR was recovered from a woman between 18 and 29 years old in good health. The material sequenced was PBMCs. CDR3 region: CASDGGGPNTGELFF. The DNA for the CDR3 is TGTGCTAGTGACGGCGGGGGTCCGAACACCGGGGAGCTGTTTTTT.